A single count supports the clone carrying this T cell receptor (beta chain). These data are taken from a study of blood T cell repertoires in COVID-19. The CDR3 contains 14 residues. With 8 bases removed from V and 5 bases from J, the gap between germline ends came to 18 bases. Per germline, CDR1 SGHAT and CDR2 FQNNGV. Using immunoSEQ multiplex PCR, the repertoire was profiled, and TCRdb retains in-frame clones only, with some absent. The repertoire consists of around 370,000 clones, with 85% to 90% occurring once and the leading ten covering about 6.8%. The chain is built from TRBV11-2 and TRBJ1-1; possibly TRBD1 for D (5 bases). The receptor comes from a man aged 18 to 29 with active or convalescent COVID-19. Sequenced: peripheral blood. The CDR3, as DNA: TGTGCCAGCCTACCCCAGGGATTGGAAACTGAAGCTTTCTTT. This sequence encodes CASLPQGLETEAFF. Drawing the rest from reference TRBV11-2 and TRBJ1-1, the complete variable domain is EAGVAQSPRYKIIEKRQSVAFWCNPISGHATLYWYQQILGQGPKLLIQFQNNGVVDDSQLPKDRFSAERLKGVDSTLKIQPAKLEDSAVYLCASLPQGLETEAFFGQGTRLTVV.